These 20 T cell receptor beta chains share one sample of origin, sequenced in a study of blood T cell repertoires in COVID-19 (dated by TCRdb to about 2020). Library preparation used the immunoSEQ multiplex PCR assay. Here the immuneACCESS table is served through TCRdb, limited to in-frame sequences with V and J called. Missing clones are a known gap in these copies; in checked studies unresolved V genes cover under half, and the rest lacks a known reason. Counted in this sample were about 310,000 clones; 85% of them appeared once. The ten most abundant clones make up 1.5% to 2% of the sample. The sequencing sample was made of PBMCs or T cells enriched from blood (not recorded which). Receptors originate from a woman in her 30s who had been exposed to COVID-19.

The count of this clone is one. The CDR3 spells CASSKATANTGELFF. CDR3 DNA sequence: TGTGCCAGCAGCAAAGCCACCGCGAACACCGGGGAGCTGTTTTTT. The chain couples TRBV9 to TRBJ2-2; D is ambiguous. Germline V gives CDR1 SGDLS, CDR2 YYNGEE. The CDR3 consists of 15 residues. V was shortened by 4 bases and J by 0 bases, with 10 bases between the two germline ends.

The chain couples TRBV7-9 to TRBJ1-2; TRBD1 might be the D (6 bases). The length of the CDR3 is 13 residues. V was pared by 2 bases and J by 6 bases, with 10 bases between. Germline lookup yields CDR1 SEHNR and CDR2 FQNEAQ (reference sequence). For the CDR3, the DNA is TGTGCCAGCAGCTTAATCAACAGGGATGGCTACACCTTC. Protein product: CASSLINRDGYTF.

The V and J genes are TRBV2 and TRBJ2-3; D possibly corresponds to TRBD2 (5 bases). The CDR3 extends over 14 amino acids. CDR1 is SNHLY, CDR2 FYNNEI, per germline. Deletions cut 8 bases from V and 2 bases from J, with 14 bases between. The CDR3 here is CASSGVQNTDTQYF. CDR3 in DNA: TGTGCCAGCTCCGGGGTCCAGAACACAGATACGCAGTATTTT.

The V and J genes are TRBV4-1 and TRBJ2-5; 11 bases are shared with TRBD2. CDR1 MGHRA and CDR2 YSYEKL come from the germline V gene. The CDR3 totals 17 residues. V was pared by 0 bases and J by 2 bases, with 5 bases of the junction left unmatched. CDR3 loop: CASSQDPASGRQETQYF. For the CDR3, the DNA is TGCGCCAGCAGCCAAGATCCCGCTAGCGGGAGGCAAGAGACCCAGTACTTC.

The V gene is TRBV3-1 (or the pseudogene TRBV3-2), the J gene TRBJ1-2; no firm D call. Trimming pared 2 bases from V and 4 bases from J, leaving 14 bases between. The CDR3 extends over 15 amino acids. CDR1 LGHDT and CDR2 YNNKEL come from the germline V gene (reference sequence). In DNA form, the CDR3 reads TGTGCCAGCAGCCAAAGAGTCCCGAACCGCTATGGCTACACCTTC. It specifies CASSQRVPNRYGYTF.

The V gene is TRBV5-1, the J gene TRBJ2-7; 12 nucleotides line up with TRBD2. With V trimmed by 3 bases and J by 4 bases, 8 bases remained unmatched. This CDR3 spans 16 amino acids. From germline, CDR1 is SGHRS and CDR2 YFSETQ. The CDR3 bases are TGCGCCAGCAGCTCACCACAGACTAGCGGGGGTTACGAGCAGTACTTC. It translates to CASSSPQTSGGYEQYF.

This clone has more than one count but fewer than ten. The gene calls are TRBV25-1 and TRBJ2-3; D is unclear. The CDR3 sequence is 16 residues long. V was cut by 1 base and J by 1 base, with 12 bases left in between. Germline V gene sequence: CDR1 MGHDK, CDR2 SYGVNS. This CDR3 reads CASSESSVFGTDTQYF. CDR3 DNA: TGTGCCAGCAGTGAATCCAGCGTTTTTGGCACAGATACGCAGTATTTT. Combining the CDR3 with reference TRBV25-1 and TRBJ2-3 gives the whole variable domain EADIYQTPRYLVIGTGKKITLECSQTMGHDKMYWYQQDPGMELHLIHYSYGVNSTEKGDLSSESTVSRIRTEHFPLTLESARPSHTSQYLCASSESSVFGTDTQYFGPGTRLTVL.

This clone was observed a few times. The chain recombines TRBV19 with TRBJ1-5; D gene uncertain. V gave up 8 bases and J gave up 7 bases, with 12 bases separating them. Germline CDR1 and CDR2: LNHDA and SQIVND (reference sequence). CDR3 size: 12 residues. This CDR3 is CASHALRQPQHF. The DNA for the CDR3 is TGTGCCAGTCACGCTTTGAGGCAGCCCCAGCATTTT.

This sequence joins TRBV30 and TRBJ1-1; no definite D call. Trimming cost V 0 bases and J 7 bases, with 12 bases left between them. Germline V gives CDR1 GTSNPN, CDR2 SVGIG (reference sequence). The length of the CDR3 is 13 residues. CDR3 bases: TGTGCCTGGAGTGTAACGGTGGCAGGTGAAGCTTTCTTT. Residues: CAWSVTVAGEAFF.

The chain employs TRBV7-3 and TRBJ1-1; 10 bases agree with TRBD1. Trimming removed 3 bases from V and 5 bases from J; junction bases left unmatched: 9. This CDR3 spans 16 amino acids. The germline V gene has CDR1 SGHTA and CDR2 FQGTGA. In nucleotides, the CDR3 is TGTGCCAGCAGCTTCCGGACAGGGGGACAGGGGACTGAAGCTTTCTTT. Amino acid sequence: CASSFRTGGQGTEAFF.

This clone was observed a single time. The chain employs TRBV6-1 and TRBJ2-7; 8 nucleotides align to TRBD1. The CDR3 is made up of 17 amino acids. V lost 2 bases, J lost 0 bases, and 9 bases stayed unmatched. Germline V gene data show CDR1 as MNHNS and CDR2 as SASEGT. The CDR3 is CASSEQRTGSVSYEQYF. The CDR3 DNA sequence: TGTGCCAGCAGTGAACAGAGGACAGGGAGCGTCTCCTACGAGCAGTACTTC.

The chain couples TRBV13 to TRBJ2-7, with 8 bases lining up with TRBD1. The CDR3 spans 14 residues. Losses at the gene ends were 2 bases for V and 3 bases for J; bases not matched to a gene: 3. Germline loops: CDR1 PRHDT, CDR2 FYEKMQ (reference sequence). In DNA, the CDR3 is TGTGCCAGCAGCTTACGGGGACAGGTCTACGAGCAGTACTTC. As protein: CASSLRGQVYEQYF. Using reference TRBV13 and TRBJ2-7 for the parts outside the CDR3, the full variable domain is AAGVIQSPRHLIKEKRETATLKCYPIPRHDTVYWYQQGPGQDPQFLISFYEKMQSDKGSIPDRFSAQQFSDYHSELNMSSLELGDSALYFCASSLRGQVYEQYFGPGTRLTVT.

In DNA, the CDR3 is TGTGCCAGCAGCGCGGGGACAGACGATGTGAACACTGAAGCTTTCTTT. Its protein is CASSAGTDDVNTEAFF. The chain has TRBV5-4 and TRBJ1-1, with 7 bases fitting TRBD1. The CDR3 length is 16 residues. Germline V gives CDR1 SGHNT, CDR2 YYREEE (reference sequence). V lost 4 bases to trimming and J lost 0 bases; unmatched junction nucleotides: 9.

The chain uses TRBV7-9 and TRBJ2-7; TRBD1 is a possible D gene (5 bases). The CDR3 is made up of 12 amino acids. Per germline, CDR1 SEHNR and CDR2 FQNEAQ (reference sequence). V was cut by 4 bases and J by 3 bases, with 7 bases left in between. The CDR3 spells CASSSQGYEQYF. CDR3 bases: TGTGCCAGCAGCTCCCAGGGCTACGAGCAGTACTTC.

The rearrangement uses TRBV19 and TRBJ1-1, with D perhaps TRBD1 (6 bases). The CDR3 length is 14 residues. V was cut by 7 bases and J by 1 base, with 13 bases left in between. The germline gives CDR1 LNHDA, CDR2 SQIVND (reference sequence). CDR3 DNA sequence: TGTGCCAGTATTGGGGACACACCGAACACTGAAGCTTTCTTT. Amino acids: CASIGDTPNTEAFF.

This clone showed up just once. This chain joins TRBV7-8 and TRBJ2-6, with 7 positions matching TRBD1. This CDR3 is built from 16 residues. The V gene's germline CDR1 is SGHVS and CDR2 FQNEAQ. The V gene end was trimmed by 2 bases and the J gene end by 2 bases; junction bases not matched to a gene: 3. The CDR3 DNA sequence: TGTGCCAGCAGCTTAACGGGACAGACTGGGGCCAACGTCCTGACTTTC. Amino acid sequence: CASSLTGQTGANVLTF.

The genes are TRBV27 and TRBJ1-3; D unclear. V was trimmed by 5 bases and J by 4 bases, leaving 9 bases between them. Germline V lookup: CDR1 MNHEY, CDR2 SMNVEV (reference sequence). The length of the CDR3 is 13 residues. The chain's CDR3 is CASSPYTGNTIYF. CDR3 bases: TGTGCCAGCAGTCCTTACACGGGAAACACCATATATTTT.

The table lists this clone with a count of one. The CDR3: CARSFICGREAFF. The CDR3 DNA follows: TGTGCCAGAAGCTTTATTTGTGGCAGGGAAGCTTTCTTT. This chain joins TRBV5-3 and TRBJ1-1; D not resolved. TRBV5-3 is annotated as an ORF whose role is uncertain. The V end was cut by 2 bases, the J end by 8 bases, with 13 bases between. The CDR3 has 13 amino acids.

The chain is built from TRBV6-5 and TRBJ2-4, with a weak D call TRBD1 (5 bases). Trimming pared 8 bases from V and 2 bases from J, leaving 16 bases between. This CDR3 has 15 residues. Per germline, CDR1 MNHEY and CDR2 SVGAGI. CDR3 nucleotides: TGTGCCAGCGGCGACAGTGGCCTCCCCAAAAACATTCAGTACTTC. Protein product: CASGDSGLPKNIQYF.

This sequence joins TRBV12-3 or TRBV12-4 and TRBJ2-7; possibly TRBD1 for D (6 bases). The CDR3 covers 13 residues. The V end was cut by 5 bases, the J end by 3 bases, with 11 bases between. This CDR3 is CASSPGHYYEQYF. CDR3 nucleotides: TGTGCCAGCAGTCCGGGACACTACTACGAGCAGTACTTC.